The next 11 T cell receptor beta chains were all read from a single sample in a study of PD-L1 blockade in urothelial cancer. Generated by immunoSEQ multiplex PCR, the TCRdb table keeps only in-frame clones and is missing some. This table holds about 74,000 clones, under 90% found once. Time point here: pretreatment peripheral blood. Material: PBMCs, obtained around atezolizumab (anti-PD-L1) treatment. The receptors were gathered from a man between 65 and 85 years old with urothelial cancer.

The chain joins TRBV5-1 to TRBJ2-2, with 8 bases that match TRBD1. V lost 3 bases, J lost 2 bases, and 3 bases stayed unmatched. The germline CDR1 and CDR2 sequences are SGHRS and YFSETQ. CDR3 size: 15 residues. The chain's CDR3 is CASSSDRGNTGELFF. The CDR3 DNA is TGCGCCAGCAGCTCAGACAGGGGAAACACCGGGGAGCTGTTTTTT.

This chain joins TRBV28 and TRBJ1-5; 8 bases line up with TRBD1. J was trimmed by 1 base and V by 1 base; bases with no gene match: 3. Germline V lookup: CDR1 MDHEN, CDR2 SYDVKM. CDR3 length: 16 amino acids. In DNA form, the CDR3 reads TGTGCCAGCAGTTTATCCCGGACAGGGAGCAATCAGCCCCAGCATTTT. It is translated as CASSLSRTGSNQPQHF.

CDR3 nucleotide sequence: TGTGCCAGCAGCCTCGTGAACACTGAAGCTTTCTTT. Its protein is CASSLVNTEAFF. This chain links TRBV5-4 with TRBJ1-1; no definite D call. V was cut by 4 bases and J by 0 bases, with 4 bases left in between. This CDR3 has 12 amino acids. The germline V gene encodes CDR1 SGHNT and CDR2 YYREEE (reference sequence).

This clone is a singleton in its sample. The chain recombines TRBV7-6 with TRBJ2-7; 10 positions agree with TRBD2. This CDR3 is 16 amino acids long. V lost 0 bases to trimming and J lost 0 bases; unmatched junction nucleotides: 2. The germline V gene encodes CDR1 SGHVS and CDR2 FNYEAQ. CDR3 nucleotide sequence: TGTGCCAGCAGCTTAGCGTCTAGCGGGAGCTCCTACGAGCAGTACTTC. It codes for CASSLASSGSSYEQYF.

The chain combines TRBV30 with TRBJ2-2, with 7 bases aligning to TRBD1. This CDR3 is built from 14 residues. Germline V lookup: CDR1 GTSNPN, CDR2 SVGIG (reference sequence). After removal of 3 bases from V and 4 bases from J, the junction contained 5 bases not matched to a gene. The CDR3 region is CAWRQGVSTGELFF. The CDR3 bases are TGTGCCTGGAGGCAGGGGGTTAGCACCGGGGAGCTGTTTTTT.

V gene TRBV9 combines with J gene TRBJ2-1, with 8 bases that match TRBD2. Looked up from germline, CDR1 is SGDLS and CDR2 is YYNGEE. The ends lost 0 bases at V and 10 bases at J; junction bases unmatched: 12. This CDR3 has 16 amino acids. The CDR3 spells CASSVGGAGGLWEQFF. Written as DNA, the CDR3 is TGTGCCAGCAGCGTAGGAGGGGCGGGGGGTCTATGGGAGCAGTTCTTC.

This chain links TRBV5-1 with TRBJ2-7; TRBD1 agrees at 10 bases. CDR1 SGHRS and CDR2 YFSETQ come from the germline V gene. V dropped 3 bases and J dropped 3; count of bases not matched to a gene: 3. The CDR3 runs to 14 residues. CDR3: CASSSGTGDYEQYF. Here the CDR3 DNA reads TGCGCCAGCAGCTCTGGGACAGGGGACTACGAGCAGTACTTC.

V is TRBV7-8 and J is TRBJ2-1; TRBD2 matches at 15 bases. Per the germline V gene, CDR1 is SGHVS and CDR2 is FQNEAQ. CDR3 length: 16 residues. After removal of 4 bases from V and 3 bases from J, the junction contained 1 base not matched to a gene. The CDR3 here is CASSWTSGRGYNEQFF. CDR3 DNA sequence: TGTGCCAGCAGCTGGACTAGCGGGAGGGGCTACAATGAGCAGTTCTTC.

The sample holds one count of this clone. This chain connects TRBV5-1 to TRBJ2-2; D remains unclear. Germline V gene data show CDR1 as SGHRS and CDR2 as YFSETQ. The CDR3 covers 12 residues. V was shortened by 2 bases and J by 5 bases, with 4 bases between the two germline ends. The CDR3, as DNA: TGCGCCAGCAGCTTTCAAACCGGGGAGCTGTTTTTT. Amino acid sequence: CASSFQTGELFF.

The table lists this clone with a count of one. The chain joins TRBV7-8 to TRBJ2-1; 8 bases are shared with TRBD1. Germline V gene sequence: CDR1 SGHVS, CDR2 FQNEAQ. With 5 bases clipped from V and 0 bases from J, the junction kept 15 bases outside the gene matches. This CDR3 spans 19 amino acids. DNA for the CDR3: TGTGCCAGCAGCCCTGCAGGATTGGACAGGGCCTACTCCTACAATGAGCAGTTCTTC. It translates to CASSPAGLDRAYSYNEQFF.

The rearrangement uses TRBV5-1 and TRBJ1-4; 8 bases fit TRBD1. The V gene's germline CDR1 is SGHRS and CDR2 YFSETQ. J was trimmed by 3 bases and V by 3 bases; bases with no gene match: 10. CDR3 length: 17 amino acids. The CDR3 DNA sequence: TGCGCCAGCAGCTGGGGAACCACAGGGGGTTCTAATGAAAAACTGTTTTTT. This codes for CASSWGTTGGSNEKLFF.